Listed here is a single T cell receptor (beta chain). The sample comes from a study of blood T cell repertoires in COVID-19. CDR3 length: 12 amino acids. Deletions cut 5 bases from V and 1 base from J, with 6 bases between. In assigning cohorts, the study relied on participant-reported clinical history. In the study's own analysis: Amplification with reference gene primers provided the estimates of nucleated cell counts. TCRdb keeps only in-frame clones here, not all; method: immunoSEQ multiplex PCR. The V and J calls and clone size were taken over from that table, and D and trimming were inferred from the DNA. The data contain under 300,000 clones, about 80% of them singletons.

The origin of this receptor is a man aged 35 to 55 who had recovered from COVID-19. Sequencing used PBMCs or T cells enriched from blood (not recorded which). V gene TRBV12-3 or TRBV12-4 combines with J gene TRBJ2-7; D is possibly TRBD1 (6 bases). The CDR3 coding sequence is TGTGCCAGCAGTCAGGGGTCCTACGAGCAGTACTTC. This sequence encodes CASSQGSYEQYF.